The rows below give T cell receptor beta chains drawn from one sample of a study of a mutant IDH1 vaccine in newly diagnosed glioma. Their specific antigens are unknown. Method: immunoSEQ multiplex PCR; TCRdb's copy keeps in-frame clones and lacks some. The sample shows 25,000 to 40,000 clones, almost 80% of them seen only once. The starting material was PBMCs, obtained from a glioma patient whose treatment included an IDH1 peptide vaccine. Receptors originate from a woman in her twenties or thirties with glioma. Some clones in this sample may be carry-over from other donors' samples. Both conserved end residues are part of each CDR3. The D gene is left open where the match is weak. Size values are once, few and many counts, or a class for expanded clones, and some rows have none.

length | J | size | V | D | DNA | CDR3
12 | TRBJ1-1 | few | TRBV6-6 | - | TGTGCCAGCAGCAAGTTGAACACTGAAGCTTTCTTT | CASSKLNTEAFF
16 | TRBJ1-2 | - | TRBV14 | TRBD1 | TGTGCCAGCAGCGCCTTTCTGGGGACAGCGCCTTATGGCTACACCTTC | CASSAFLGTAPYGYTF
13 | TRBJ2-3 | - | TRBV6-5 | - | TGTGCCAGCAGCCCTCGACGCACAGATACGCAGTATTTT | CASSPRRTDTQYF
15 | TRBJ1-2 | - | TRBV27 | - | TGTGCCAGCAGTTTAAAGGCCTCAGCTAATTATGGCTACACCTTC | CASSLKASANYGYTF
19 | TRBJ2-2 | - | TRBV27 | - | TGTGCCAGCAGCCCGCGCCCCCTAGTCGTTGATGCTAACACCGGGGAGCTGTTTTTT | CASSPRPLVVDANTGELFF
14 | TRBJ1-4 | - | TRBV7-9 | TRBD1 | TGTGCCAGCAGCTTCGGGACAGGGACTGAAAAACTGTTTTTT | CASSFGTGTEKLFF
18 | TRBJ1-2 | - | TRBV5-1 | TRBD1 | TGCGCCAGCAGCTTGGAGGTTGCCAGGGGGCCAGGAATCTATGGCTACACCTTC | CASSLEVARGPGIYGYTF
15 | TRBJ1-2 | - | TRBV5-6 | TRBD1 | TGTGCCAGCAGCGCCCGGACAGGGTCCCTCTATGGCTACACCTTC | CASSARTGSLYGYTF
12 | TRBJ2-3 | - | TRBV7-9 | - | TGTGCCAGCAGCCCAGGGGGGGCGGACCTGTATTTT | CASSPGGADLYF
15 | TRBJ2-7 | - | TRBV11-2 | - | TGTGCCAGCAGCTTAGCACCGACAGTTACCTACGAGCAGTACTTC | CASSLAPTVTYEQYF
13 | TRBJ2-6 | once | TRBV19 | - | TGTGCCAGTAGACCTCAGGGGTCCAACGTCCTGACTTTC | CASRPQGSNVLTF
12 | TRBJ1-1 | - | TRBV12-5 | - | TGTGCTAGTGCCATAGGTTTGGCTGAAGCTTTCTTT | CASAIGLAEAFF
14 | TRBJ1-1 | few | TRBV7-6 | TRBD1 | TGTGCCAGCAGCGACGTACCAGACAGGGCTGAAGCTTTCTTT | CASSDVPDRAEAFF
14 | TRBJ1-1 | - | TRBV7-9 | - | TGTGCCAGCAGCTTCACCGGGCCAGGAATAGGAGCTTTCTTT | CASSFTGPGIGAFF
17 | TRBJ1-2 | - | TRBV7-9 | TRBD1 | TGTGCCAGCAGCTTAGACTCGGAGGACAGGGGTCTCTATGGCTACACCTTC | CASSLDSEDRGLYGYTF
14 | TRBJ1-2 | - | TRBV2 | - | TGTGCCAGCAGTGAAGCCACATCGTCTTATGGCTACACCTTC | CASSEATSSYGYTF
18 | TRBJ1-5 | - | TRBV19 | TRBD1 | TGTGCCAGTAGTATAAAGGGACAGGGGGCGCGAAGCAATCAGCCCCAGCATTTT | CASSIKGQGARSNQPQHF
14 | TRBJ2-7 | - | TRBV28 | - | TGTGCCAGCAGCCTAGCCTGGGCAGCGTACGAGCAGTACTTC | CASSLAWAAYEQYF
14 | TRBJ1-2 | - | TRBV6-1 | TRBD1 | TGTGCCAGCATGAAGGGACAGAGCCCGTATGGCTACACCTTC | CASMKGQSPYGYTF
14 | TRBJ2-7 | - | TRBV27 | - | TGTGCCAGCAGCATCATTGGCTCATCCTACGAGCAGTACTTC | CASSIIGSSYEQYF
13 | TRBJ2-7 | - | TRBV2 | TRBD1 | TGTGCCAGCACCGGACAGGTTTCCTACGAGCAGTACTTC | CASTGQVSYEQYF
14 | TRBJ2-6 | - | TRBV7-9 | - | TGTGCCAGCAGCTTAGGCTCTGGGGCCAACGTCCTGACTTTC | CASSLGSGANVLTF
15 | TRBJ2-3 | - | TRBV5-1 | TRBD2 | TGCGCCAGCAGCTTAGGGACTAGCGGGGCAGATACGCAGTATTTT | CASSLGTSGADTQYF
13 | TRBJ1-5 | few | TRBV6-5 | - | TGTGCCAGCAGTTACAGGGAGTCTCAGCCCCAGCATTTT | CASSYRESQPQHF
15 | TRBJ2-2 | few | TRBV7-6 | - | TGTGCCAGCAGCTTAGATCTCCGGGACACCGGGGAGCTGTTTTTT | CASSLDLRDTGELFF
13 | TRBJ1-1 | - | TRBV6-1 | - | TGTGCCAGCACCCAGGGTACGGTCACTGAAGCTTTCTTT | CASTQGTVTEAFF
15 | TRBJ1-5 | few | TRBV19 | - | TGTGCCAGTAGGGGGACGGGCTATAGCAATCAGCCCCAGCATTTT | CASRGTGYSNQPQHF
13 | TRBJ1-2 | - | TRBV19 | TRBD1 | TGTGCCAGTATTTCCAGGGGGGGCTATGGCTACACCTTC | CASISRGGYGYTF
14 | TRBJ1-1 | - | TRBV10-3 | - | TGTGCCACCACGGGAGGCGACTTGAACACTGAAGCTTTCTTT | CATTGGDLNTEAFF
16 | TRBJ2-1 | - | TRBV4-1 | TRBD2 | TGCGCCAGCAGCCAGATCCGGCGGGAGGGGTTCAATGAGCAGTTCTTC | CASSQIRREGFNEQFF
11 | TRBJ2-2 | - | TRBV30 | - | TGTGCCTGGAGTGTAAACGGGGAGCTGTTTTTT | CAWSVNGELFF
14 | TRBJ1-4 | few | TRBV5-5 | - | TGTGCCAGCAGCTCGACAGTCTATAATGAAAAACTGTTTTTT | CASSSTVYNEKLFF
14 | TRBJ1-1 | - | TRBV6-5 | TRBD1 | TGTGCCAGCAGACTAACGGAGGGGGCCACTGAAGCTTTCTTT | CASRLTEGATEAFF
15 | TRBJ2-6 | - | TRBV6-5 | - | TGTGCCAGCACCGCCAGCGGAGCTGGGGCCAACGTCCTGACTTTC | CASTASGAGANVLTF
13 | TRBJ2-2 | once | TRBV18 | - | TGTGCCAGCTCACCAGGTCGAGCCGGGGAGCTGTTTTTT | CASSPGRAGELFF
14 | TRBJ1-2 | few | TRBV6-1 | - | TGTGCCAGCAGGGACCAGGACGGGAACTATGGCTACACCTTC | CASRDQDGNYGYTF
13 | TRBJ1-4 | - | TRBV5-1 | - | TGCGCCAGCTCCAGGGTGCCGAATGAAAAACTGTTTTTT | CASSRVPNEKLFF